Given below is one T cell receptor (beta chain) in context. Its antigen is unidentified. The CDR3 sequence is 18 residues long. Trimming removed 0 bases from V and 5 bases from J; junction bases left unmatched: 9. Looked up from germline, CDR1 is LGHNA and CDR2 is YNFKEQ. This record comes from a study of T cell responses to AZD1222 COVID-19 vaccine. The study's findings and limits: Targeting of unmutated variant regions was reportedly seen in nearly half of spike-specific TCRs.

Sequenced by immunoSEQ multiplex PCR; TCRdb stores in-frame clones only, minus some. The table includes fewer than 150,000 clones, over 90% detected once. The sequence was obtained from an adult in good health. Material: peripheral blood, obtained on day 0 of AZD1222 vaccination. The J gene is TRBJ2-1, the V gene TRBV4-2; 11 bases agree with TRBD2. The CDR3 nucleotides are TGTGCCAGCAGCCAAGATTGGTTAGCGGGGGGGCCCGACAATGAGCAGTTCTTC. Residues: CASSQDWLAGGPDNEQFF.